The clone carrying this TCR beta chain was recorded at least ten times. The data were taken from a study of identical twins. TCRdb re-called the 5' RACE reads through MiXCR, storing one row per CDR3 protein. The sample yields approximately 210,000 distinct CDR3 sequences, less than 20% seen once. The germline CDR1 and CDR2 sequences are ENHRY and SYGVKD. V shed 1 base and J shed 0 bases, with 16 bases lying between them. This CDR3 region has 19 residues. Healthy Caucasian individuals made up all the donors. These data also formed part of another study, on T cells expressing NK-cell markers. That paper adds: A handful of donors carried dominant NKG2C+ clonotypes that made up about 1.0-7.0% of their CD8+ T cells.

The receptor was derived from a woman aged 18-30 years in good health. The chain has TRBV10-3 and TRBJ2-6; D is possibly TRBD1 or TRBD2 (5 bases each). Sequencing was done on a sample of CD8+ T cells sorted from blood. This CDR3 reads CAISELGPPFSSGANVLTF. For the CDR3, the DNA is TGTGCCATCAGTGAGTTGGGACCACCGTTTTCCTCTGGGGCCAACGTCCTGACTTTC.